The 27 T cell receptor beta chains below come from one sample, sequenced in a study of regulatory and conventional T cells in RAG deficiency. Genomic DNA came from blood conventional CD4+ T cells gated CD25-low CD127-high. Profiling relied on immunoSEQ multiplex PCR, and the TCRdb table lists in-frame clones only, not all of them. The sample has more than 40,000 clones, around 90% seen once. These data are also associated with another study on regulatory T cells. That paper adds: The primer mix had 52 TRBV and 13 TRBJ primers.

Sequenced sample: CD4+ effector T cells sorted from blood. The origin of the receptors is a human donor in good health.

The chain combines TRBV7-3 with TRBJ2-1; 8 positions match TRBD2. Germline V gives CDR1 SGHTA, CDR2 FQGTGA. V gave up 1 base and J gave up 6 bases; unmatched junction bases: 8. The CDR3 contains 16 residues. Here the CDR3 DNA reads TGTGCCAGCAGCTTAAATCCACGGGGGGGCGGCAATGAGCAGTTCTTC. As protein: CASSLNPRGGGNEQFF.

To note about this clone: This same CDR3 is encoded by further DNA sequences in the sample. This chain connects TRBV6-5 to TRBJ1-2, with D unresolved. The CDR3 covers 13 residues. CDR1 MNHEY and CDR2 SVGAGI come from the germline V gene. Trimming stripped 0 bases from V and 5 bases from J, with 7 bases between. The CDR3 DNA sequence: TGTGCCAGCAGTTACTCAGAAGTTTATGGCTACACCTTC. It is translated as CASSYSEVYGYTF.

The chain combines TRBV14 with TRBJ2-2; no reliable D call. The CDR3 is made up of 14 amino acids. V was clipped by 1 base and J by 7 bases, with 10 bases between them. Germline loops: CDR1 SGHDN, CDR2 FVKESK. The chain's CDR3 is CASSQVSLGGELFF. The CDR3 coding sequence is TGTGCCAGCAGCCAAGTTAGCCTGGGCGGGGAGCTGTTTTTT.

This chain links TRBV6-6 with TRBJ1-5, with D hard to call. Germline V gene data show CDR1 as MNHNY and CDR2 as SVGAGI (reference sequence). With 6 bases removed from V and 5 bases from J, the gap between germline ends came to 14 bases. This CDR3 is built from 14 residues. CDR3 in amino acids: CASSSRATDQPQHF. The CDR3 DNA reads as TGTGCCAGCAGCTCCCGGGCCACAGATCAGCCCCAGCATTTT.

The genes are TRBV6-6 and TRBJ2-1, with 8 bases aligning to TRBD1. The V segment lost 5 bases and the J segment 9 bases; nucleotides outside the gene matches: 6. Germline CDR1 MNHNY, CDR2 SVGAGI (reference sequence). This CDR3 is 13 amino acids long. The CDR3 DNA reads as TGTGCCAGCAGTGGGACAGGACGAGGTGAGCAGTTCTTC. Protein product: CASSGTGRGEQFF.

This rearrangement joins TRBV19 to TRBJ1-5; D not certain. Germline V CDR1 and CDR2: LNHDA, SQIVND (reference sequence). Trimming took off 7 bases at V and 0 bases at J, with 10 bases between the two ends. This CDR3 region has 14 residues. CDR3 nucleotide sequence: TGTGCCAGTAACGGGGATTATAGCAATCAGCCCCAGCATTTT. Protein sequence: CASNGDYSNQPQHF. Full variable domain (missing parts from reference TRBV19 and TRBJ1-5): DGGITQSPKYLFRKEGQNVTLSCEQNLNHDAMYWYRQDPGQGLRLIYYSQIVNDFQKGDIAEGYSVSREKKESFPLTVTSAQKNPTAFYLCASNGDYSNQPQHFGDGTRLSIL.

V and J are TRBV2 and TRBJ2-1, with D perhaps matching TRBD1 (5 bases). This CDR3 comprises 11 residues. The ends were cut back, 7 bases at V and 8 bases at J, with 9 bases in the middle. Looked up from germline, CDR1 is SNHLY and CDR2 is FYNNEI. The CDR3 spells CASTTGYEQFF. CDR3 sequence (DNA): TGTGCCAGCACAACAGGTTATGAGCAGTTCTTC.

The V call is TRBV18, the J call TRBJ1-5; a weak D match, TRBD1 (5 bases). Trimming stripped 3 bases from V and 2 bases from J, with 14 bases between. Germline CDR1 reads KGHSH; CDR2 reads LQKENI. This CDR3 contains 16 residues. The CDR3 here is CASSPTGTAGNQPQHF. DNA for the CDR3: TGTGCCAGCTCACCTACCGGGACGGCCGGCAATCAGCCCCAGCATTTT.

The chain employs TRBV6-5 and TRBJ2-7, with D hard to call. V was cut by 6 bases and J by 4 bases, with 10 bases left in between. There are 12 residues in the CDR3. Germline V gives CDR1 MNHEY, CDR2 SVGAGI. CDR3 sequence reads: CASRNMGYEQYF. The CDR3 DNA reads as TGTGCCAGCAGAAACATGGGGTACGAGCAGTACTTC.

This clone came up a few times. The chain links TRBV5-4 to TRBJ1-3, with D unclear. The V gene lost 0 bases and the J gene lost 1 base, with 11 bases spanning the gap. Germline values: CDR1 SGHNT, CDR2 YYREEE (reference sequence). The CDR3 runs to 16 residues. The CDR3 sequence is CASSLDGGGSGNTIYF. As DNA, the CDR3 is TGTGCCAGCAGCTTGGATGGAGGAGGGTCTGGAAACACCATATATTTT.

The chain carries TRBV19 and TRBJ2-1; 9 nucleotides agree with TRBD2. The CDR3 is 15 amino acids. Germline CDR1 LNHDA, CDR2 SQIVND (reference sequence). V lost 7 bases, J lost 0 bases, and 4 bases stayed unmatched. Here the CDR3 reads CASTPSGTSYNEQFF. In DNA form, the CDR3 reads TGTGCCAGTACCCCTAGCGGGACCTCCTACAATGAGCAGTTCTTC.

The genes are TRBV6-5 and TRBJ1-1; 9 positions agree with TRBD1. Trimming took 5 bases from V and 7 from J; bases not matched to a gene: 11. Looked up from germline, CDR1 is MNHEY and CDR2 is SVGAGI. The CDR3 extends over 15 amino acids. The CDR3 coding sequence is TGTGCCAGCAGTCCGCTGACAGGGGGAGTTTATGAAGCTTTCTTT. It specifies CASSPLTGGVYEAFF.

The CDR3 loop reads CASSFNTLGQGLSYGYTF. The CDR3, as DNA: TGTGCCAGCAGCTTCAATACCCTGGGACAGGGATTAAGCTATGGCTACACCTTC. The chain uses TRBV11-3 and TRBJ1-2; 9 bases align to TRBD1. Germline V gives CDR1 SGHNT, CDR2 YENEEA. The CDR3 loop spans 18 amino acids. V dropped 3 bases and J dropped 4; count of bases not matched to a gene: 15.

This clone was counted a few times. The chain employs TRBV6-4 and TRBJ1-6; the D is unclear. Germline V CDR1 and CDR2: MRHNA, SNTAGT. The CDR3 length is 13 residues. The V gene lost 2 bases and the J gene lost 7 bases, with 6 bases spanning the gap. CDR3 DNA: TGTGCCAGCAGTGACCAACCAAATTCACCCCTCCACTTT. It specifies CASSDQPNSPLHF.

The chain joins TRBV14 to TRBJ1-2; D unclear. CDR1 is SGHDN, CDR2 FVKESK, per germline. This CDR3 spans 16 amino acids. Trimming left V 4 bases short and J 5 bases short, with 20 bases between. CDR3 amino acids: CASSPGLDARGYGYTF. In nucleotides, the CDR3 is TGTGCCAGCAGCCCCGGGTTGGACGCCCGAGGGTATGGCTACACCTTC. The full variable domain, rest sourced from reference TRBV14 and TRBJ1-2, is EAGVTQFPSHSVIEKGQTVTLRCDPISGHDNLYWYRRVMGKEIKFLLHFVKESKQDESGMPNNRFLAERTGGTYSTLKVQPAELEDSGVYFCASSPGLDARGYGYTFGSGTRLTVV.

This clone was seen once. This chain uses TRBV2 with TRBJ2-7; D remains unclear. The germline V gene has CDR1 SNHLY and CDR2 FYNNEI. V was cut by 6 bases and J by 0 bases, with 12 bases left in between. There are 14 residues in the CDR3. CDR3 nucleotides: TGTGCCAGCAGCGACTCGACCAACTCCTACGAGCAGTACTTC. Residues: CASSDSTNSYEQYF.

This chain links TRBV7-8 with TRBJ2-5, with D perhaps matching TRBD1 (5 bases). There are 13 residues in the CDR3. The germline V gene has CDR1 SGHVS and CDR2 FQNEAQ. Deletions cut 6 bases from V and 4 bases from J, with 12 bases between. CDR3 sequence: CASRPRVRETQYF. In DNA, the CDR3 is TGTGCCAGCAGACCCAGGGTCCGAGAGACCCAGTACTTC.

V and J are TRBV18 and TRBJ2-7; D not resolved. CDR3 length: 13 amino acids. Trimming shortened V by 5 bases and J by 6 bases, and 14 bases separated the two germline ends. The V gene's germline CDR1 is KGHSH and CDR2 LQKENI. CDR3 sequence: CASSKGVPPEQYF. The CDR3 DNA follows: TGTGCCAGCTCAAAGGGCGTACCGCCCGAGCAGTACTTC.

The chain couples TRBV7-9 to TRBJ1-1; 7 bases are a match to TRBD1. Per germline, CDR1 SEHNR and CDR2 FQNEAQ (reference sequence). CDR3 length equals 15 residues. Trimming at V came to 4 bases and at J to 6 bases, leaving 11 bases not matched to a gene. The CDR3 region is CASSSPLTGFAEAFF. The CDR3 DNA reads as TGTGCCAGCAGCTCCCCCCTGACAGGGTTCGCTGAAGCTTTCTTT.

The chain joins TRBV6-5 to TRBJ2-3; possible D gene TRBD1, 6 bases. This CDR3 spans 15 amino acids. Trimming left V 5 bases short and J 2 bases short, with 14 bases between. CDR1 and CDR2 (germline): MNHEY, SVGAGI. CDR3 sequence: CASSPRNRATDTQYF. The DNA of the CDR3 is TGTGCCAGCAGTCCTCGGAACAGGGCCACAGATACGCAGTATTTT.

The CDR3 is CASSLMYQETQYF. The CDR3 nucleotides read TGTGCCAGCAGCTTAATGTATCAAGAGACCCAGTACTTC. The chain links TRBV7-8 to TRBJ2-5; D gene unclear. V lost 2 bases and J 2 bases, leaving 6 bases between the germline ends. From germline, CDR1 is SGHVS and CDR2 FQNEAQ. The CDR3 has 13 residues.

The chain combines TRBV2 with TRBJ2-2; D is undetermined. Trimming cost V 1 base and J 7 bases, with 10 bases left between them. Germline loops: CDR1 SNHLY, CDR2 FYNNEI. This CDR3 has 14 residues. CDR3 residues: CASSEVGSGGELFF. In DNA form, the CDR3 reads TGTGCCAGCAGTGAAGTGGGGTCGGGCGGGGAGCTGTTTTTT.

V is TRBV25-1 and J is TRBJ2-2; D remains unclear. Trimming cost V 4 bases and J 7 bases, with 13 bases left between them. CDR1 MGHDK and CDR2 SYGVNS come from the germline V gene. CDR3 length: 14 amino acids. The CDR3 loop is CASSAILYHGELFF. The CDR3 DNA reads as TGTGCCAGCAGTGCGATCCTCTATCACGGGGAGCTGTTTTTT.

This chain uses TRBV6-5 with TRBJ1-1, with TRBD1 as a possible D gene (5 bases). The V gene lost 6 bases and the J gene lost 8 bases, with 19 bases spanning the gap. This CDR3 is 14 amino acids long. Germline V lookup: CDR1 MNHEY, CDR2 SVGAGI. CDR3 loop: CASRSGPMNPEAFF. CDR3 nucleotide sequence: TGTGCCAGCAGATCGGGGCCCATGAATCCCGAAGCTTTCTTT.

This clone was recorded only once. The chain couples TRBV7-8 to TRBJ1-5; 7 nucleotides align to TRBD1. The germline V gene encodes CDR1 SGHVS and CDR2 FQNEAQ. The junction had 3 bases not matched to a gene; V was cut back by 2 bases and J by 2 bases. The CDR3 is made up of 15 amino acids. This CDR3 is CASSLMGTGNQPQHF. CDR3 in DNA: TGTGCCAGCAGCTTAATGGGGACAGGCAATCAGCCCCAGCATTTT. The full variable domain, its missing parts supplied by reference TRBV7-8 and TRBJ1-5, is GAGVSQSPRYKVAKRGQDVALRCDPISGHVSLFWYQQALGQGPEFLTYFQNEAQLDKSGLPSDRFFAERPEGSVSTLKIQRTQQEDSAVYLCASSLMGTGNQPQHFGDGTRLSIL.

DNA for the CDR3: TGTGCCAGCTCACGGCAGCCCGACTATGGCTACACCTTC. Translation gives CASSRQPDYGYTF. This chain links TRBV18 with TRBJ1-2; D unresolved. Germline V gene lookup returns CDR1 KGHSH and CDR2 LQKENI. Between the trimmed V and J ends, which lost 4 bases and 3 bases, there was a span of 9 bases. The CDR3 covers 13 residues.

For the CDR3, the DNA is TGTGCCAGCAGCTTGCTGTCAGGGGGCCAGCCCCAGCATTTT. Its protein product is CASSLLSGGQPQHF. V usage is TRBV4-2 and J usage is TRBJ1-5, with TRBD1 matching over 8 bases. Germline V gene sequence: CDR1 LGHNA, CDR2 YNFKEQ. V was pared by 5 bases and J by 7 bases, with 7 bases of the junction left unmatched. CDR3 size: 14 residues.